This entry describes one TCR beta chain. These data are taken from a study of blood T cell repertoires in COVID-19. In the study overall: The analysed material was cDNA or gDNA that came from T cells, B-cell-depleted T cells, or PBMCs.

Enrolled during active infection, Seattle patients were then followed longitudinally. The CDR3 spans 13 residues. Trimming pared 1 base from V and 6 bases from J, leaving 7 bases between. Looked up from germline, CDR1 is SEHNR and CDR2 is FQNEAQ (reference sequence). The repertoire was sequenced with immunoSEQ multiplex PCR; TCRdb's copy has only in-frame clones and lacks some. The sample has some 260,000 clones; 88% are singletons. Sample: peripheral blood. The receptor comes from a woman between 65 and 79 years old with COVID-19, enrolled during active disease. The chain employs TRBV7-9 and TRBJ2-1; D is possibly TRBD1 (5 bases). In nucleotides, the CDR3 is TGTGCCAGCAGCTTAGTACAGGTCAATGAGCAGTTCTTC. It yields the protein CASSLVQVNEQFF.